The subject of this entry is one T cell receptor (beta chain). The CDR3 length is 12 residues. Trimming shortened V by 7 bases and J by 3 bases, and 11 bases separated the two germline ends. Germline CDR1 and CDR2: SQVTM and ANQGSEA. Original methodology: It was from reference gene primer amplification that nucleated cell counts were estimated. Produced via immunoSEQ multiplex PCR; TCRdb's table is partial and in-frame only. That table furnishes V, J and clone size, whereas the DNA furnished D and trimming. The data contain 200,000 or so clones, about nine tenths of them singletons. This sample is part of a study of blood T cell repertoires in COVID-19. Study summary: The United States, Italy and Spain supplied acute and convalescent COVID-19 samples. PBMCs, B-cell-depleted T cells, or T cells were the source of the cDNA or gDNA that made up the material.

Sequenced: peripheral blood. This clonotype was sampled from a woman aged 55-75 years with acute or convalescent COVID-19. This chain joins TRBV29-1 and TRBJ2-3, with D perhaps TRBD2 (5 bases). The CDR3 is CSGGKGTDTQYF. CDR3 bases: TGCAGCGGAGGGAAGGGTACAGATACGCAGTATTTT.